This T cell receptor beta chain stems from a study of cytomegalovirus exposure and HLA in healthy donors. Study-wide results and limits: A later analysis reportedly found fewer N-insertions in an Asian-associated ancestry cluster than the roughly 670-donor mean.

PCR involved 60 Vbeta and 13 Jbeta primers. Measured with immunoSEQ multiplex PCR; TCRdb has only the in-frame clones, and not every one. The sample holds 100,000 to 120,000 clones, 65% to 75% seen once. This CDR3 region has 14 residues. Germline assignment: CDR1 MNHNS and CDR2 SASEGT. Trimming took 6 bases from V and 8 from J, leaving 19 bases between them. For this clone: The antigen remains unidentified.

This chain joins TRBV6-1 and TRBJ1-2, with D tentatively TRBD1 (6 bases). This receptor was taken from a woman aged 35 to 49 in good health and CMV-seropositive. The sample comprised PBMCs. The CDR3 nucleotides are TGTGCCAGCAGGGCTATGGGCGGGGGCGGAGGCTACACCTTC. Translated, it gives CASRAMGGGGGYTF.